These 27 T cell receptor beta chains originate from one sample sequenced in a study of CD8 T cells in ankylosing spondylitis. General study results and limits: Blood from ankylosing spondylitis patients appeared to carry a characteristic roughly 8-variant TCR beta motif.

MiXCR, applied by TCRdb to the 5' RACE reads, yields one record per CDR3 protein. The table has around 140,000 distinct CDR3 sequences, about a sixth seen once. These receptors' antigens are unknown. Sequenced material: blood, either unsorted or a sorted T cell fraction (not recorded which). Receptor source: a male donor with ankylosing spondylitis.

This clonotype was counted a few times. This chain connects TRBV19 to TRBJ1-5; 8 bases map to TRBD1. V dropped 4 bases and J dropped 6; count of bases not matched to a gene: 11. From germline, CDR1 is LNHDA and CDR2 SQIVND (reference sequence). The CDR3 loop spans 16 amino acids. Here the CDR3 reads CASSSPGGESIQPQHF. The CDR3 nucleotides read TGTGCCAGTAGTAGTCCAGGGGGCGAATCTATTCAGCCCCAGCATTTT.

This rearrangement joins TRBV20-1 to TRBJ2-5; 7 nucleotides align to TRBD2. The CDR3 totals 14 residues. The germline V gene has CDR1 DFQATT and CDR2 SNEGSKA (reference sequence). The J segment lost 4 bases and the V segment lost 2 bases, leaving 7 bases of the junction unmatched. The CDR3 sequence: CSARPTTGGETQYF. The CDR3 DNA sequence: TGCAGTGCTAGACCTACGACGGGGGGAGAGACCCAGTACTTC.

The chain uses TRBV12-3 or TRBV12-4 and TRBJ2-7; tentatively, D is TRBD2 (5 bases). The CDR3 is made up of 15 amino acids. The ends were cut back, 1 base at V and 2 bases at J, with 12 bases in the middle. In nucleotides, the CDR3 is TGTGCCAGCAGTTTAGGGGCAGGAGGTCCCTACGAGCAGTACTTC. Protein sequence: CASSLGAGGPYEQYF.

The CDR3 is CSAPSGGGYTF. Here the CDR3 DNA reads TGCAGTGCTCCGTCCGGCGGGGGCTACACCTTC. The chain recombines TRBV20-1 with TRBJ1-2; D gene ambiguous. V shed 5 bases and J shed 8 bases, with 12 bases lying between them. The CDR3 loop spans 11 amino acids. CDR1 is DFQATT, CDR2 SNEGSKA, per germline (reference sequence).

This clonotype was picked up many times. DNA of the CDR3: TGCAGTGCTAGAGATCTGAGGGAGGTCAATCAGCCCCAGCATTTT. Protein sequence: CSARDLREVNQPQHF. This rearrangement joins TRBV20-1 to TRBJ1-5, with no clear D. V lost 0 bases to trimming and J lost 3 bases, with 12 bases between them. The CDR3 has 15 residues. CDR1 is DFQATT, CDR2 SNEGSKA, per germline (reference sequence).

This clonotype was detected a few times. The chain couples TRBV15 to TRBJ1-4, with D unresolved. V lost 6 bases to trimming and J lost 8 bases, with 16 bases between them. CDR1 and CDR2 from the germline V gene are LNHNV and YYDKDF (reference sequence). The CDR3 length is 14 residues. The CDR3 DNA reads TGTGCCACCAGAGATACCGTTCGCGGCGAAAAACTGTTTTTT. This codes for CATRDTVRGEKLFF.

J is TRBJ2-2 and V is TRBV28; tentative D call: TRBD2 (6 bases). Looked up from germline, CDR1 is MDHEN and CDR2 is SYDVKM. Trimming pared 5 bases from V and 4 bases from J, leaving 11 bases between. This CDR3 comprises 14 residues. The CDR3, as DNA: TGTGCCAGCAGTGGGGACTTTGCCACCGGGGAGCTGTTTTTT. The encoded protein is CASSGDFATGELFF.

V is TRBV7-9 and J is TRBJ2-5; D is uncertain. The germline V gene has CDR1 SEHNR and CDR2 FQNEAQ (reference sequence). There are 13 residues in the CDR3. V dropped 8 bases and J dropped 3 bases, with 13 bases sitting between them. CDR3 DNA: TGTGCCAGCTTATCCGGCGCGGAAGAGACCCAGTACTTC. Protein product: CASLSGAEETQYF.

Ten or more counts support this clonotype. The chain carries TRBV29-1 and TRBJ2-7, with D perhaps matching TRBD2 (5 bases). The V end was cut by 5 bases, the J end by 3 bases, with 11 bases between. Germline CDR1 reads SQVTM; CDR2 reads ANQGSEA. CDR3 size: 12 residues. CDR3 loop: CSVQSGIYEQYF. Written as DNA, the CDR3 is TGCAGCGTTCAGAGCGGAATCTACGAGCAGTACTTC.

Only a few counts were recorded for this clonotype. The chain combines TRBV6-5 with TRBJ1-1; the D gene is possibly TRBD1 (6 bases). Germline values: CDR1 MNHEY, CDR2 SVGAGI. CDR3 length: 13 residues. Trimming pared 2 bases from V and 5 bases from J, leaving 9 bases between. This chain's CDR3 is CASSYLGGTEAFF. The CDR3 coding sequence is TGTGCCAGCAGTTACCTAGGGGGGACTGAAGCTTTCTTT.

This clonotype was seen only a few times. V gene TRBV4-3 combines with J gene TRBJ2-7; D is perhaps TRBD1 (6 bases). Trimming cost V 4 bases and J 2 bases, with 12 bases left between them. Germline V gene data show CDR1 as LGHNA and CDR2 as YSLEER. The CDR3 has 14 amino acids. Here the CDR3 reads CASSRGRGPYEQYF. Here the CDR3 DNA reads TGCGCCAGCAGCCGGGGCAGGGGCCCCTACGAGCAGTACTTC.

The rearrangement uses TRBV2 and TRBJ1-1; 10 bases fit TRBD1. The germline V gene encodes CDR1 SNHLY and CDR2 FYNNEI. This CDR3 spans 12 amino acids. The ends lost 10 bases at V and 4 bases at J; junction bases unmatched: 3. The DNA for the CDR3 is TGTGCCACCGGACAGGGGGTCACTGAAGCTTTCTTT. Amino acid sequence: CATGQGVTEAFF.

The gene calls are TRBV7-9 and TRBJ2-7; 7 bases agree with TRBD2. V shed 5 bases, J shed 6 bases, and the junction held 13 bases outside the gene matches. The CDR3 extends over 15 amino acids. Germline CDR1 is SEHNR and CDR2 is FQNEAQ (reference sequence). Here the CDR3 reads CASSPTGGVWLEQYF. The CDR3 DNA reads TGTGCCAGCAGCCCCACGGGGGGAGTCTGGCTCGAGCAGTACTTC.

This clonotype was picked up a small number of times. The V call is TRBV12-3 or TRBV12-4, the J call TRBJ2-3, with a possible D match to TRBD2 (5 bases). V was clipped by 3 bases and J by 3 bases, with 10 bases between them. This CDR3 has 14 amino acids. The CDR3 sequence is CASSLWELTDTQYF. CDR3 bases: TGTGCCAGCAGTTTGTGGGAGCTTACAGATACGCAGTATTTT.

Only a few counts were recorded for this clonotype. The chain carries TRBV4-2 and TRBJ1-1; D not certain. The CDR3 has 14 amino acids. The V end lost 5 bases, the J end lost 3 bases, and 13 bases lay between the germline ends. CDR1 and CDR2 from the germline V gene are LGHNA and YNFKEQ. The CDR3 reads CASSDGPHDTEAFF. The CDR3 nucleotides read TGTGCCAGCAGCGACGGACCCCATGACACTGAAGCTTTCTTT.

The J gene is TRBJ2-1, the V gene TRBV10-3; 9 positions agree with TRBD2. Germline assignment: CDR1 ENHRY and CDR2 SYGVKD. The CDR3 loop spans 15 amino acids. Unmatched junction bases numbered 8, after V lost 3 bases and J lost 8 bases. The chain's CDR3 is CAISERLAGRDEQFF. In nucleotides, the CDR3 is TGTGCCATCAGTGAAAGGCTAGCGGGGAGGGATGAGCAGTTCTTC.

This clonotype was found a few times. This chain connects TRBV7-9 to TRBJ1-2; the D is unclear. Looked up from germline, CDR1 is SEHNR and CDR2 is FQNEAQ (reference sequence). With 5 bases removed from V and 0 bases from J, the gap between germline ends came to 10 bases. CDR3 length: 14 amino acids. The CDR3 sequence: CASSQPPANYGYTF. Here the CDR3 DNA reads TGTGCCAGCAGCCAACCACCGGCTAACTATGGCTACACCTTC.

This clonotype has more than one count but fewer than ten. J is TRBJ2-7 and V is TRBV2; D gene unclear. Germline V lookup: CDR1 SNHLY, CDR2 FYNNEI. The length of the CDR3 is 13 residues. Trimming shortened V by 1 base and J by 4 bases, and 8 bases separated the two germline ends. CDR3 nucleotides: TGTGCCAGCAGTGAAGTCGACATTTACGAGCAGTACTTC. The encoded protein is CASSEVDIYEQYF. The full variable domain, its missing parts supplied by reference TRBV2 and TRBJ2-7, is EPEVTQTPSHQVTQMGQEVILRCVPISNHLYFYWYRQILGQKVEFLVSFYNNEISEKSEIFDDQFSVERPDGSNFTLKIRSTKLEDSAMYFCASSEVDIYEQYFGPGTRLTVT.

The chain combines TRBV7-8 with TRBJ1-6; D may be TRBD1 (5 bases). Trimming took off 2 bases at V and 9 bases at J, with 14 bases between the two ends. Germline V gives CDR1 SGHVS, CDR2 FQNEAQ. The CDR3 covers 15 residues. CDR3 nucleotides: TGTGCCAGCAGCTTACTAACAGGCGAATCTTCACCCCTCCACTTT. It codes for CASSLLTGESSPLHF.

The V call is TRBV16, the J call TRBJ2-3; 12 bases align to TRBD1. With 3 bases clipped from V and 5 bases from J, the junction kept 18 bases outside the gene matches. Germline assignment: CDR1 KGHSY and CDR2 FQNENV. The length of the CDR3 is 20 residues. The CDR3 DNA sequence: TGTGCCAGCAGCCATTCCCCCGGGACAGGGGGCTCGATTAGGGAAGATACGCAGTATTTT. Translated, it gives CASSHSPGTGGSIREDTQYF.

This clonotype was seen a handful of times. This sequence joins TRBV7-9 and TRBJ1-4; D call uncertain. CDR3 length: 15 residues. Germline CDR1 and CDR2: SEHNR and FQNEAQ (reference sequence). Trimming stripped 0 bases from V and 6 bases from J, with 11 bases between. This CDR3 reads CASSLAWGIDEKLFF. CDR3 DNA sequence: TGTGCCAGCAGCTTAGCCTGGGGAATAGATGAAAAACTGTTTTTT.

The J gene is TRBJ1-1, the V gene TRBV2; D possibly corresponds to TRBD1 (5 bases). Germline V lookup: CDR1 SNHLY, CDR2 FYNNEI. Trimming left V 4 bases short and J 6 bases short, with 15 bases between. The CDR3 has 14 residues. Here the CDR3 DNA reads TGTGCCAGCAGTGGAGCGGGTTCGGGGGCTGAAGCTTTCTTT. The encoded protein is CASSGAGSGAEAFF.

A few counts support this clonotype. The J gene is TRBJ1-2, the V gene TRBV29-1, with a possible D match to TRBD1 (5 bases). There are 12 residues in the CDR3. V was clipped by 3 bases and J by 4 bases, with 9 bases between them. Germline values: CDR1 SQVTM, CDR2 ANQGSEA. CDR3 loop: CSVDPGTYGYTF. CDR3 nucleotide sequence: TGCAGCGTTGACCCAGGGACCTATGGCTACACCTTC.

This clonotype was detected only a few times. This sequence joins TRBV7-2 and TRBJ1-3, with unresolved D. Germline-derived CDR1 and CDR2 are SGHTA and FQGNSA. The CDR3 spans 15 residues. Trimming took off 4 bases at V and 5 bases at J, with 15 bases between the two ends. CDR3 loop: CASSSTSLGRNTIYF. The CDR3 DNA is TGTGCCAGCAGCTCGACTTCCCTAGGTAGAAACACCATATATTTT. The whole variable domain, filled in from reference TRBV7-2 and TRBJ1-3, reads GAGVSQSPSNKVTEKGKDVELRCDPISGHTALYWYRQSLGQGLEFLIYFQGNSAPDKSGLPSDRFSAERTGGSVSTLTIQRTQQEDSAVYLCASSSTSLGRNTIYFGEGSWLTVV.

This chain connects TRBV6-6 to TRBJ1-1, with D uncertain. Germline V lookup: CDR1 MNHNY, CDR2 SVGAGI (reference sequence). V shed 5 bases and J shed 4 bases, with 8 bases lying between them. The CDR3 spans 12 residues. CDR3: CASSPIFTEAFF. In DNA form, the CDR3 reads TGTGCCAGCAGTCCCATTTTCACTGAAGCTTTCTTT.

This clonotype was detected a few times. The V and J genes are TRBV5-6 and TRBJ1-5, with 7 bases that match TRBD1. Germline V gene data show CDR1 as SGHDT and CDR2 as YYEEEE. J gave up 3 bases and V 0 bases, and 3 bases lay outside the gene matches. This CDR3 has 15 residues. The CDR3 loop reads CASSLGDRVNQPQHF. In nucleotides, the CDR3 is TGTGCCAGCAGCTTGGGTGACAGGGTCAATCAGCCCCAGCATTTT.

This clonotype occurred a few times. CDR3 amino acids: CSARTPSDVYEQYF. CDR3 sequence (DNA): TGCAGTGCTCGGACCCCCAGTGATGTCTACGAGCAGTACTTC. The chain links TRBV20-1 to TRBJ2-7, with D unresolved. The V end was cut by 5 bases, the J end by 3 bases, with 17 bases between. The CDR3 contains 14 residues. The germline V gene encodes CDR1 DFQATT and CDR2 SNEGSKA (reference sequence).